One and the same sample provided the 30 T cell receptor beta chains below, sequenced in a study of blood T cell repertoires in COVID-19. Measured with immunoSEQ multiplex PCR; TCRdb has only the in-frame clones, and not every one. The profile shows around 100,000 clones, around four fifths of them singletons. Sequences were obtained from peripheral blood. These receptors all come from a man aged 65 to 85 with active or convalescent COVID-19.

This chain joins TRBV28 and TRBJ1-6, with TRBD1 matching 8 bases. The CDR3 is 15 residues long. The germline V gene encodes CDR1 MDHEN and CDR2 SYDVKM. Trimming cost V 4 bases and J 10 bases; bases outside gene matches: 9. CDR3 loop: CASSSAGTGSSPLHF. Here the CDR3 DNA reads TGTGCCAGCAGTTCAGCCGGGACAGGATCGTCACCCCTCCACTTT.

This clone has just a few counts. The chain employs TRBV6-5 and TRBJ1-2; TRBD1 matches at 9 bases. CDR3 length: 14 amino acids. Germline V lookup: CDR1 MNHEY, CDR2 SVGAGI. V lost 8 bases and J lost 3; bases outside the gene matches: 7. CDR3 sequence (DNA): TGTGCCAGCCGGCGGGACAGGGTGTACTATGGCTACACCTTC. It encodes CASRRDRVYYGYTF.

CDR3 loop: CASSQHWGVNEQYF. The CDR3 coding sequence is TGTGCCAGCAGCCAACACTGGGGGGTCAACGAGCAGTACTTC. The chain links TRBV7-3 to TRBJ2-7, with a possible D match to TRBD2 (6 bases). V lost 5 bases to trimming and J lost 5 bases, with 16 bases between them. Germline-derived CDR1 and CDR2 are SGHTA and FQGTGA. The CDR3 contains 14 residues. Filled out from reference TRBV7-3 and TRBJ2-7, the complete variable domain reads GAGVSQTPSNKVTEKGKYVELRCDPISGHTALYWYRQSLGQGPEFLIYFQGTGAADDSGLPNDRFFAVRPEGSVSTLKIQRTERGDSAVYLCASSQHWGVNEQYFGPGTRLTVT.

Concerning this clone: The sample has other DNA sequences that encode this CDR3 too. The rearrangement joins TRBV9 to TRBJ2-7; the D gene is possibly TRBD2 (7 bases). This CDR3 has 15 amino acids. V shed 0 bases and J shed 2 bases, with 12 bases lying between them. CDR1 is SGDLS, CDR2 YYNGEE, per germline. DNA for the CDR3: TGTGCCAGCAGCGTAGGTGGGGGGGCCCCCTACGAGCAGTACTTC. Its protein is CASSVGGGAPYEQYF. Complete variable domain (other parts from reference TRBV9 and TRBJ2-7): DSGVTQTPKHLITATGQRVTLRCSPRSGDLSVYWYQQSLDQGLQFLIQYYNGEERAKGNILERFSAQQFPDLHSELNLSSLELGDSALYFCASSVGGGAPYEQYFGPGTRLTVT.

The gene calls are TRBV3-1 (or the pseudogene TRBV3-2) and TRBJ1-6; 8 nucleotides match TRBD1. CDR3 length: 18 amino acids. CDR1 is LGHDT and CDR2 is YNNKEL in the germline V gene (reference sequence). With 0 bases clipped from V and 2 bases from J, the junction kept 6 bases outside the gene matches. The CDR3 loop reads CASSQDLWTGTYNSPLHF. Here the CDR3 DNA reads TGTGCCAGCAGCCAAGATCTCTGGACAGGGACCTATAATTCACCCCTCCACTTT.

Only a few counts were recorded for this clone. Written as DNA, the CDR3 is TGTGCCAGCAGCAGGCGACAGTCTAATGAAAAACTGTTTTTT. This sequence encodes CASSRRQSNEKLFF. V usage is TRBV28 and J usage is TRBJ1-4, with a possible D match to TRBD1 (5 bases). Trimming removed 6 bases at V and 3 bases at J, with 11 bases between. The CDR3 sequence is 14 residues long. Germline V lookup: CDR1 MDHEN, CDR2 SYDVKM.

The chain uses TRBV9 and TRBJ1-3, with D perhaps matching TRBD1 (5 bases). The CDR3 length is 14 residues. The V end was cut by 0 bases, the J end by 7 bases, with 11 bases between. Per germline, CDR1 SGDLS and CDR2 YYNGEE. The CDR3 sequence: CASSVVWGGNTIYF. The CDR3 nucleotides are TGTGCCAGCAGCGTAGTATGGGGGGGGAACACCATATATTTT.

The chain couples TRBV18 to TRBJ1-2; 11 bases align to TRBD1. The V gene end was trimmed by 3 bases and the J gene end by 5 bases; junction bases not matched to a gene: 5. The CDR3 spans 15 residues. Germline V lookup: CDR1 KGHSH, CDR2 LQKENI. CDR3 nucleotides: TGTGCCAGCTCACCGAAAGGGACAGGGGGTTATGGCTACACCTTC. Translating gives CASSPKGTGGYGYTF. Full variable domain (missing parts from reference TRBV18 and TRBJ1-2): NAGVMQNPRHLVRRRGQEARLRCSPMKGHSHVYWYRQLPEEGLKFMVYLQKENIIDESGMPKERFSAEFPKEGPSILRIQQVVRGDSAAYFCASSPKGTGGYGYTFGSGTRLTVV.

The CDR3 DNA is TGTGCCAGCAGCTTTCGAGGGTATGAAGCTTTCTTT. Translating gives CASSFRGYEAFF. The rearrangement links TRBV5-6 to TRBJ1-1; D unresolved. Trimming removed 2 bases at V and 7 bases at J, with 9 bases between. This CDR3 is built from 12 residues. CDR1 is SGHDT, CDR2 YYEEEE, per germline.

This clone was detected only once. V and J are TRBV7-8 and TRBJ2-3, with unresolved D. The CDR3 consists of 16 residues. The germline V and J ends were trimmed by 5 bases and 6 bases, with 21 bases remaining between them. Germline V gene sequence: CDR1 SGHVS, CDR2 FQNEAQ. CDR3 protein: CASSRDALPNLDTQYF. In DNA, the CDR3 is TGTGCCAGCAGCCGAGATGCCCTACCGAACCTGGATACGCAGTATTTT.

The CDR3: CASSRHARGVGNTEAFF. The CDR3 DNA is TGTGCCAGCAGCCGGCACGCCCGGGGGGTGGGGAACACTGAAGCTTTCTTT. V is TRBV7-2 and J is TRBJ1-1, with TRBD1 as a possible D gene (5 bases). The CDR3 is made up of 17 amino acids. Germline V gene sequence: CDR1 SGHTA, CDR2 FQGNSA. V was shortened by 5 bases and J by 1 base, with 20 bases between the two germline ends.

The CDR3 spells CASSLSAQHHTDTQYF. CDR3 nucleotides: TGTGCCAGCTCACTCTCGGCACAGCATCATACAGATACGCAGTATTTT. The chain joins TRBV18 to TRBJ2-3; no clear D gene. Trimming left V 4 bases short and J 3 bases short, with 17 bases between. Germline V gene data show CDR1 as KGHSH and CDR2 as LQKENI. This CDR3 has 16 amino acids.

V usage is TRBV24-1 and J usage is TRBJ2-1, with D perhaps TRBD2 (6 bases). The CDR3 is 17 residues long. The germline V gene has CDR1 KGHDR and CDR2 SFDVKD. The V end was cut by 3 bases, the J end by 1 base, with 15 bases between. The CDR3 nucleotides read TGTGCCACCAGTGATAATCTGGGGGGAGGATCCTACAATGAGCAGTTCTTC. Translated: CATSDNLGGGSYNEQFF.

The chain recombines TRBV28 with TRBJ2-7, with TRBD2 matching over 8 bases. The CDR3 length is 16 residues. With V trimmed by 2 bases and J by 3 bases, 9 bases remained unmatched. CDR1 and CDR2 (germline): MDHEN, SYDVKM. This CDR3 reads CASSLPLGAGDYEQYF. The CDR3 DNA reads TGTGCCAGCAGTTTACCCTTAGGAGCGGGGGACTACGAGCAGTACTTC. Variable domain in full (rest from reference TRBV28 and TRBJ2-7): DVKVTQSSRYLVKRTGEKVFLECVQDMDHENMFWYRQDPGLGLRLIYFSYDVKMKEKGDIPEGYSVSREKKERFSLILESASTNQTSMYLCASSLPLGAGDYEQYFGPGTRLTVT.

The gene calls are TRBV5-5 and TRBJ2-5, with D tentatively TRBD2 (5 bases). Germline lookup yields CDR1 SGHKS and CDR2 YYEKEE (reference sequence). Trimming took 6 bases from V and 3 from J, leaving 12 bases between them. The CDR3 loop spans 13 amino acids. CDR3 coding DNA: TGTGCCAGCAACCTCGAGAGGGAAGAGACCCAGTACTTC. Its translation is CASNLEREETQYF.

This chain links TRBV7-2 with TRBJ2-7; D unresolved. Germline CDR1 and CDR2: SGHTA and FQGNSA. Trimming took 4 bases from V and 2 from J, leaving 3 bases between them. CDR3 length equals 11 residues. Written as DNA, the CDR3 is TGTGCCAGCAGCTCTGCCTACGAGCAGTACTTC. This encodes CASSSAYEQYF. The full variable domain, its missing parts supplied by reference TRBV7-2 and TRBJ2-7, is GAGVSQSPSNKVTEKGKDVELRCDPISGHTALYWYRQSLGQGLEFLIYFQGNSAPDKSGLPSDRFSAERTGGSVSTLTIQRTQQEDSAVYLCASSSAYEQYFGPGTRLTVT.

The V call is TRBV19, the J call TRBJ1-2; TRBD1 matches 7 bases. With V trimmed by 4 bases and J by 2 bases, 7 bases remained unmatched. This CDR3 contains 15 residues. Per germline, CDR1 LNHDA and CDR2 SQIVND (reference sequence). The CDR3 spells CASSTSGTANYGYTF. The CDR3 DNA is TGTGCCAGTAGTACCTCCGGGACAGCAAACTATGGCTACACCTTC.

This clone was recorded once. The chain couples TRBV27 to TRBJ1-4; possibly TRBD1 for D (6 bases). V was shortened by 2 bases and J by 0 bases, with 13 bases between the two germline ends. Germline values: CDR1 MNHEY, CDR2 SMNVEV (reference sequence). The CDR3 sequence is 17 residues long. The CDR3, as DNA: TGTGCCAGCAGTTTACTCCAGGGGCGTGCAACTAATGAAAAACTGTTTTTT. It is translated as CASSLLQGRATNEKLFF.

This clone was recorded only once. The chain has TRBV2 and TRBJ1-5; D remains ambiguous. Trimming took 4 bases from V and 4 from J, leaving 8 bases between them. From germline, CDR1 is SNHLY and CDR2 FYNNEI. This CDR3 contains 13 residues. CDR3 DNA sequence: TGTGCCAGCAGTGCAAACGGTAATCAGCCCCAGCATTTT. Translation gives CASSANGNQPQHF.

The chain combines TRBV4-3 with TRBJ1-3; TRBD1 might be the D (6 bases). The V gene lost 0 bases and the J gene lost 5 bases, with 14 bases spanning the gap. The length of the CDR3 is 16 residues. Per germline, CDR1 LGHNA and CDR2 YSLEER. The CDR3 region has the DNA TGCGCCAGCAGCCAAGATTTTCGGGGGGCAAGAAACACCATATATTTT. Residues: CASSQDFRGARNTIYF.

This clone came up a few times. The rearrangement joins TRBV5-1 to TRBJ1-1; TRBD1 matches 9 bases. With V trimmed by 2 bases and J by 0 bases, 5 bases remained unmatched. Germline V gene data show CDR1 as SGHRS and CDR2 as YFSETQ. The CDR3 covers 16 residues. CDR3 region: CASSLTGQGMNTEAFF. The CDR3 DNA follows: TGCGCCAGCAGCTTAACGGGACAGGGCATGAACACTGAAGCTTTCTTT. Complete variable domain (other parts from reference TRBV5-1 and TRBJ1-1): KAGVTQTPRYLIKTRGQQVTLSCSPISGHRSVSWYQQTPGQGLQFLFEYFSETQRNKGNFPGRFSGRQFSNSRSEMNVSTLELGDSALYLCASSLTGQGMNTEAFFGQGTRLTVV.

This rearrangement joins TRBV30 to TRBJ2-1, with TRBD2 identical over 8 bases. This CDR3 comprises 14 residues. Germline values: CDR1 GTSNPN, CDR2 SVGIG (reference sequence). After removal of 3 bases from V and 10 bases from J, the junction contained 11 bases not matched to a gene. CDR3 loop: CAWRGLAAEGEQFF. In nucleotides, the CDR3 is TGTGCCTGGAGAGGACTAGCAGCCGAGGGGGAGCAGTTCTTC.

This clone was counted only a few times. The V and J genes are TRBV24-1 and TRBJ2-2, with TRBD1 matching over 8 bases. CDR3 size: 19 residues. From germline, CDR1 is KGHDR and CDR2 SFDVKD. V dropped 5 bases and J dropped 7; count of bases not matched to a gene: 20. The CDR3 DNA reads TGTGCCACCAGTGCCCCCGATTTAAGGGGGACAGGTAATAACGGGGAGCTGTTTTTT. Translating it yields CATSAPDLRGTGNNGELFF.

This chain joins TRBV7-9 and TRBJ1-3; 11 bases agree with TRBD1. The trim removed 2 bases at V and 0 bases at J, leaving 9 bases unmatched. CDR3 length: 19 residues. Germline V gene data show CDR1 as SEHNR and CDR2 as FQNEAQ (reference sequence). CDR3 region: CASSLTGTGGTYSGNTIYF. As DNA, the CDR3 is TGTGCCAGCAGCTTAACCGGGACAGGGGGGACTTACTCTGGAAACACCATATATTTT.

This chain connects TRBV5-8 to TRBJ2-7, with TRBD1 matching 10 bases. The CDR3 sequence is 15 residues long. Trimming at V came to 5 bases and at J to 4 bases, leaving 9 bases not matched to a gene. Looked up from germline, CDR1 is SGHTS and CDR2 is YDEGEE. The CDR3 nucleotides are TGTGCCAGCAGTCCGGGACAGGGGCTTTTGTACGAGCAGTACTTC. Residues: CASSPGQGLLYEQYF. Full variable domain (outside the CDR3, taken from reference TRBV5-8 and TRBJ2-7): EAGVTQSPTHLIKTRGQQATLRCSPISGHTSVYWYQQALGLGLQFLLWYDEGEERNRGNFPPRFSGRQFPNYSSELNVNALELEDSALYLCASSPGQGLLYEQYFGPGTRLTVT.

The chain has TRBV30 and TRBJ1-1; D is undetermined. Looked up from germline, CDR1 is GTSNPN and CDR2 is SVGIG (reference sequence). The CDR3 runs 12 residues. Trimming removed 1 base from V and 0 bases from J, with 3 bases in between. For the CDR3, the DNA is TGTGCCTGGAGTGCCATGAACACTGAAGCTTTCTTT. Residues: CAWSAMNTEAFF.

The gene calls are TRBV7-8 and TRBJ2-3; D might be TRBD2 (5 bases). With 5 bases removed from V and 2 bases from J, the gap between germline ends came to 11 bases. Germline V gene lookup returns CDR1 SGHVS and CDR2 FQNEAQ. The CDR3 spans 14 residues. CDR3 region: CASSLGLNTDTQYF. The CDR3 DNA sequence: TGTGCCAGCAGCCTCGGACTGAACACAGATACGCAGTATTTT.

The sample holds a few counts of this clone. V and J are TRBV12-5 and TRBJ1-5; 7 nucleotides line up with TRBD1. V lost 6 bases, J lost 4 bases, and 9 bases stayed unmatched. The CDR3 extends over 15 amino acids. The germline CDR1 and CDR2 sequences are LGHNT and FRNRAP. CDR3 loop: CASGPTGVRNQPQHF. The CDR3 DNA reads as TGTGCTAGTGGGCCTACAGGGGTAAGGAATCAGCCCCAGCATTTT.

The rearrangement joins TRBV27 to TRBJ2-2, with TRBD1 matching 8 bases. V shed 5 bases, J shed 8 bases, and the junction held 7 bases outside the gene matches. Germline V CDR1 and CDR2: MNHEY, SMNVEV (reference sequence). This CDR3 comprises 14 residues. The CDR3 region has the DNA TGTGCCAGCAGTCCGGACAGGGACTCGGGGGAGCTGTTTTTT. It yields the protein CASSPDRDSGELFF.

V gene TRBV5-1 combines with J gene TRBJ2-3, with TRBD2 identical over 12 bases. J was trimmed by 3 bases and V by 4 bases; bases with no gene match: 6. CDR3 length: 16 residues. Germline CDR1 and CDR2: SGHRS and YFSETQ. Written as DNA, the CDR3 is TGCGCCAGCAGCACCGTTACTAGCGGGAGGACAGATACGCAGTATTTT. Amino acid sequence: CASSTVTSGRTDTQYF.